Listed below are T cell receptor beta chains from one sample, sequenced in a study of T cells after yellow fever vaccination. TCRdb ran MiXCR on the 5' RACE reads and lists one entry per CDR3 protein. This sample carries 610,000 or so distinct CDR3 sequences, more than 9% of them seen once, and the ten largest clones take around 14%. This specimen was PBMCs, taken on the day of the yellow fever booster vaccination. All receptors come from a man aged 25 to 40 who received the YFV17D yellow fever vaccine. Each CDR3 is given with its conserved first and last residue. The D gene is left open where the match is weak.

v_call	cdr3_length	d_call	cdr3_aa
TRBV2	14	.	CASSTGLPNTEAFF
TRBV6-2/TRBV6-3	14	.	CASSPYGTSYEQYF
TRBV4-2	15	.	CASSRDSGILNEQYF
TRBV20-1	16	.	CSARVPGLKRNAEAFF
TRBV5-4	14	.	CASRMTGLRDTQYF
TRBV10-3	13	.	CATGGQGDSPLHF
TRBV29-1	12	TRBD2	CSGTSVNNEQFF
TRBV19	13	.	CASSSMIQETQYF
TRBV7-2	15	TRBD1	CASSRTGAFNQPQHF
TRBV6-2/TRBV6-3	19	.	CASSYSGVRFSDRVDTQYF
TRBV3-1	16	.	CASSQEAQGRNYGYTF
TRBV6-2/TRBV6-3	12	.	CASRGGQTEAFF
TRBV19	15	TRBD2	CASSIRAGGFNEQFF
TRBV20-1	16	TRBD2	CSARARTSVSYNEQFF
TRBV24-1	14	.	CATSRDGVSDTQYF
TRBV5-4	14	.	CASSLEGVTYEQYF
TRBV14	16	TRBD2	CASSQSSGRPTYEQYF
TRBV23-1	16	.	CASSQSVTGSKDTQYF
TRBV20-1	14	.	CALERQGSYNEQFF
TRBV3-1	14	.	CASSQVRGAGELFF
TRBV9	12	.	CASSAIRNEQFF
TRBV6-2/TRBV6-3	18	TRBD2	CASSYSRTSGDHQETQYF
TRBV12-3/TRBV12-4	14	.	CASSPGSVAGELFF
TRBV12-3/TRBV12-4	14	TRBD1	CASSPGQGSNEQFF
TRBV4-1	17	.	CASSPEALLVSTDTQYF
TRBV7-2	16	TRBD2	CASSLDTSGGQETQYF
TRBV6-5	14	.	CASSYSGSRDTQYF
TRBV29-1	13	TRBD2	CSVGWREGREQFF
TRBV2	14	.	CASSEWGIQETQYF
TRBV5-1	15	TRBD2	CASSGAGGTYNEQFF
TRBV9	15	TRBD2	CASSATSGGTDTQYF
TRBV11-2	15	TRBD1	CASSPTGTGYQPQHF
TRBV5-8	15	TRBD2	CASSLVAGGYHEQFF
TRBV5-5	14	.	CASSLDVWGDTQYF
TRBV28	12	.	CASTRGPYEQYF
TRBV7-6	14	TRBD2	CASSFKRESNEQFF
TRBV6-2/TRBV6-3	13	.	CASTPSGANVLTF
TRBV6-5	17	TRBD2	CASSYRTSGTYYNEQFF
TRBV20-1	11	.	CSADGQNIQYF
TRBV12-3/TRBV12-4	15	TRBD2	CASISSGKGKNIRYF
TRBV6-1	13	TRBD1	CASRRRTGDEQFF
TRBV23-1	14	.	CASRDPRQSDTQYF
TRBV29-1	12	.	CSVQLAAETQYF
TRBV5-1	15	TRBD1	CARKESTGDRYEQYF
TRBV30	15	.	CAWSSAGTEIKPQHF
TRBV4-2	16	.	CASSQDRTAEYNEQFF